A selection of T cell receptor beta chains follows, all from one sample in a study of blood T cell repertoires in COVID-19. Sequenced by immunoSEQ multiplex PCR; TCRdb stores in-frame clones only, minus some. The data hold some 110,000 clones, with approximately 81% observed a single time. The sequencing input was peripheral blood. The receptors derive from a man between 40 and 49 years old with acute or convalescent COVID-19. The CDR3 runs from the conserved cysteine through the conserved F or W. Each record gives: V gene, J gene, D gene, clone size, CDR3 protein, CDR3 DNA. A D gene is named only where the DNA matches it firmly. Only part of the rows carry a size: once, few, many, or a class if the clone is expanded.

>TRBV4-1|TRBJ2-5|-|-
CASSPGQGVETQYF
TGCGCCAGCAGCCCGGGACAAGGGGTAGAGACCCAGTACTTC
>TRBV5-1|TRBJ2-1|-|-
CASSLGTVASNEQFF
TGCGCCAGCAGCTTGGGAACGGTCGCCTCCAATGAGCAGTTCTTC
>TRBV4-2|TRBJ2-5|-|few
CASSQSPGLSGTQYF
TGTGCCAGCAGCCAGTCACCGGGACTGAGTGGGACCCAGTACTTC
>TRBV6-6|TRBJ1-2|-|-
CASSYVANYGYTF
TGTGCCAGCAGTTACGTCGCTAACTATGGCTACACCTTC
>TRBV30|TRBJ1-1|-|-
CASHQQARNTEAFF
TGTGCCAGTCACCAGCAGGCCCGGAACACTGAAGCTTTCTTT
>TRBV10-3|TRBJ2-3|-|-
CAISRSGGTGDTQYF
TGTGCCATCAGTCGATCGGGCGGGACGGGAGATACGCAGTATTTT
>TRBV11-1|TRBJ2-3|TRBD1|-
CASSFRTGLTDTQYF
TGTGCCAGCAGCTTTCGGACAGGACTCACAGATACGCAGTATTTT
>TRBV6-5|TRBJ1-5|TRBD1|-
CASSSRGPRQPQHF
TGTGCCAGCAGCTCCAGGGGGCCGAGGCAGCCCCAGCATTTT
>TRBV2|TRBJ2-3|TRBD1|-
CASSGARDRALADTQYF
TGTGCCAGCAGTGGGGCCCGGGACAGGGCATTGGCAGATACGCAGTATTTT
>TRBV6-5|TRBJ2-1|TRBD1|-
CASSRDRGLIEQFF
TGTGCCAGCAGTAGAGACAGGGGTTTAATTGAGCAGTTCTTC
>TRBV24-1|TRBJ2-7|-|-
CATSDLYEQYF
TGTGCCACCAGTGATCTCTACGAGCAGTACTTC
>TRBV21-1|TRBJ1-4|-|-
CASSKEGREGEKLFF
TGTGCCAGCAGCAAAGAGGGCAGGGAGGGCGAAAAACTGTTTTTT
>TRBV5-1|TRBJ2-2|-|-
CASSFTGVNTGELFF
TGCGCCAGCAGCTTCACGGGAGTGAACACCGGGGAGCTGTTTTTT
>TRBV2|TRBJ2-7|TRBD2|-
CASSDRGGAYEQYF
TGTGCCAGCAGTGACCGGGGGGGGGCCTACGAGCAGTACTTC
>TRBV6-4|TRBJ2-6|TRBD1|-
CASSDPLGQQITSGANVLTF
TGTGCCAGCAGTGACCCCCTGGGACAGCAAATAACCTCTGGGGCCAACGTCCTGACTTTC
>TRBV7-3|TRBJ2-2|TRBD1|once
CASSLMGQGTGELFF
TGTGCCAGCAGCTTGATGGGACAGGGTACCGGGGAGCTGTTTTTT
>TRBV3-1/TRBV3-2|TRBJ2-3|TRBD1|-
CASSPVGTGLSTDTQYF
TGTGCCAGCAGCCCGGTAGGGACAGGGCTTAGCACAGATACGCAGTATTTT
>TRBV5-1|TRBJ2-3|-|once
CASSDGIRRGTDTQYF
TGCGCCAGCAGCGATGGGATTCGGAGGGGAACAGATACGCAGTATTTT
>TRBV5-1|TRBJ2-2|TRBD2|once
CASSFGPGLANTGELFF
TGCGCCAGCAGCTTCGGACCGGGACTAGCGAACACCGGGGAGCTGTTTTTT
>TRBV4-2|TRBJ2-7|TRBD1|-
CASSPPDRGREQYF
TGTGCCAGCAGCCCCCCGGACAGGGGCCGAGAGCAGTACTTC
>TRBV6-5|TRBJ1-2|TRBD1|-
CASRRRTGTGYGYTF
TGTGCCAGCCGCAGACGAACCGGGACAGGCTATGGCTACACCTTC
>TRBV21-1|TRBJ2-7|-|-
CASRDRDTTYEQYF
TGTGCCAGCAGGGACCGGGACACAACCTACGAGCAGTACTTC
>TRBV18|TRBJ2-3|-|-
CASSPQYGVARTQYF
TGTGCCAGCTCACCACAGTACGGCGTGGCGAGGACGCAGTATTTT
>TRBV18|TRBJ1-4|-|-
CASSRVKEEKLFF
TGTGCCAGCTCCCGGGTGAAGGAGGAAAAACTGTTTTTT
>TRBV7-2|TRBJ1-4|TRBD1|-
CASSPGGRRSGKLFF
TGTGCCAGCAGCCCAGGGGGCCGAAGGAGCGGAAAACTGTTTTTT
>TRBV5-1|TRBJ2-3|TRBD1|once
CASSIDRGRREDTQYF
TGCGCCAGCAGCATAGACAGGGGGCGTAGAGAAGATACGCAGTATTTT
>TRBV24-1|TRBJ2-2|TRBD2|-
CATSTSANTGELFF
TGTGCCACCAGTACTAGCGCGAACACCGGGGAGCTGTTTTTT
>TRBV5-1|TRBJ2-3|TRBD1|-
CASSLRTGGPTDTQYF
TGCGCCAGCAGCTTAAGGACAGGGGGTCCAACAGATACGCAGTATTTT
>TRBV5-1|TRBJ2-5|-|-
CASRPEGVPRETQYF
TGCGCCAGCAGGCCCGAGGGGGTTCCCCGAGAGACCCAGTACTTC
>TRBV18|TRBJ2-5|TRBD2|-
CASSMGRGETQYF
TGTGCCAGCTCGATGGGGAGGGGAGAGACCCAGTACTTC
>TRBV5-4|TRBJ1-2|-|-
CASSLGGGAVSGYTF
TGTGCCAGCAGCTTGGGCGGGGGAGCAGTGAGTGGCTACACCTTC
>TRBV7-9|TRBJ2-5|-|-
CASRGFQETQYF
TGTGCCAGTAGGGGATTCCAAGAGACCCAGTACTTC
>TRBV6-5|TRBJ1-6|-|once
CASSYSLGRGNSPLHF
TGTGCCAGCAGTTATAGTCTCGGCAGGGGCAATTCACCCCTCCACTTT
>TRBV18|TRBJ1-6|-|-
CASSPGSPYNSPLHF
TGTGCCAGCTCACCAGGTAGCCCCTATAATTCACCCCTCCACTTT
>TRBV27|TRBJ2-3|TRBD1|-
CASRRQGSTDTQYF
TGTGCCAGCAGACGACAGGGGAGCACAGATACGCAGTATTTT